Below, one TCR beta chain is given with its context. Its antigen is undetermined. Measured with immunoSEQ multiplex PCR; TCRdb has only the in-frame clones, and not every one. The sample yields 150,000 to 200,000 clones, around four fifths seen once. The donors were part of the validation cohort of around 110 subjects. That cohort was separate from the first cohort, which comprised roughly 670 subjects. This sample was included in a study of cytomegalovirus exposure and HLA in healthy donors. Study at large: A subsequent analysis reported that the roughly 120 validation repertoires were produced on the same platform that had also been used for the approximately 710 first-cohort repertoires. Overall study results and limits: First-cohort TCR clusters were later found to tend to co-occur in the roughly 120 validation repertoires. Associated with cytomegalovirus, according to the listing, were around 170 TCR beta chains.

Per germline, CDR1 SGHTA and CDR2 FQGNSA. This CDR3 spans 12 amino acids. Deletions cut 8 bases from V and 2 bases from J, with 9 bases between. The gene calls are TRBV7-2 and TRBJ1-1; D perhaps matches TRBD1 (5 bases). The sample taken for sequencing was PBMCs. This receptor was obtained from a man aged 30-40 years in good health and CMV-seropositive. CDR3 sequence (DNA): TGTGCCAGCGGCAGGGCTAACACTGAAGCTTTCTTT. It yields the protein CASGRANTEAFF.